The present T cell receptor (beta chain) was sequenced within a study of shared clonotypes between healthy human individuals. The CDR3 extends over 12 amino acids. Trimming shortened V by 8 bases and J by 2 bases, and 10 bases separated the two germline ends. Germline CDR1 reads MDHEN; CDR2 reads SYDVKM. At deep level, the assay was performed. TCRdb keeps only in-frame clones here, not all; method: immunoSEQ multiplex PCR. The profile shows some 470,000 clones, around 78% of them singletons. The V call is TRBV28, the J call TRBJ2-7; D possibly corresponds to TRBD1 (5 bases). Sequenced sample: PBMCs. This receptor was identified in a woman aged 40 to 50 in good health. Some clones in this sample may be carry-over from other donors' samples. The CDR3 coding sequence is TGTGCCAGCGGGGCTTTCGCCTACGAGCAGTACTTC. Translating gives CASGAFAYEQYF.